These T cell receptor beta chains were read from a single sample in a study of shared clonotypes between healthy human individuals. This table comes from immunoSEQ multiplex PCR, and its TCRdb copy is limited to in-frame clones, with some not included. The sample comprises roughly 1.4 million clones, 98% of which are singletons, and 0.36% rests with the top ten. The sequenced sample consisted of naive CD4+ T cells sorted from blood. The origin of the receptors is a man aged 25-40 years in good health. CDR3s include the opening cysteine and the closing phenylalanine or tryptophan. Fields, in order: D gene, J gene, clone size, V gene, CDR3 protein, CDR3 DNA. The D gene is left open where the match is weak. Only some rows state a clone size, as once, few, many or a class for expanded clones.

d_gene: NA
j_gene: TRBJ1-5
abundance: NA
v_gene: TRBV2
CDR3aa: CASSDGDDTQPQHF
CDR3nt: TGTGCCAGCAGTGACGGGGATGATACTCAGCCCCAGCATTTT

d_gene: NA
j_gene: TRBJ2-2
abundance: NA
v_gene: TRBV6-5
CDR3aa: CASSKPTGELFF
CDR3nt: TGTGCCAGCAGTAAACCCACCGGGGAGCTGTTTTTT

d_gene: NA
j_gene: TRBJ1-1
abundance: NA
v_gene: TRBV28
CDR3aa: CASSLRGMANTEAFF
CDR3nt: TGTGCCAGCAGTTTAAGGGGGATGGCGAACACTGAAGCTTTCTTT

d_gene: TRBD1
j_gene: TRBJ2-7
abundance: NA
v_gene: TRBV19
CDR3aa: CASSTGTGPAYEQYF
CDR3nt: TGTGCCAGTAGTACCGGGACAGGTCCAGCCTACGAGCAGTACTTC

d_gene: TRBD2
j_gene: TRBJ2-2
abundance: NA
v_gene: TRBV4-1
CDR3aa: CASSQATSSGRGGANTGELFF
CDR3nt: TGCGCCAGCAGCCAAGCCACCTCTAGCGGGAGGGGAGGGGCGAACACCGGGGAGCTGTTTTTT

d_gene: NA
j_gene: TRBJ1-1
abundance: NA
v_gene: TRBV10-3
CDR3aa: CAIGPGSNTEAFF
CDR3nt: TGTGCCATCGGTCCGGGCTCGAACACTGAAGCTTTCTTT

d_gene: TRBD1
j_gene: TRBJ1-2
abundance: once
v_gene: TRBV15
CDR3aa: CATSVRQGVDGYTF
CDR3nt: TGTGCCACCAGTGTCAGACAGGGTGTCGATGGCTACACCTTC

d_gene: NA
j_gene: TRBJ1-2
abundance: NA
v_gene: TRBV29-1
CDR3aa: CSVTIQGRYGYTF
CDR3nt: TGCAGCGTTACCATCCAGGGGCGGTATGGCTACACCTTC

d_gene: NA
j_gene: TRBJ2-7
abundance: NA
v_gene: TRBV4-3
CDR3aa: CASSQDQWYEQYF
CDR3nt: TGCGCCAGCAGCCAAGACCAATGGTACGAGCAGTACTTC

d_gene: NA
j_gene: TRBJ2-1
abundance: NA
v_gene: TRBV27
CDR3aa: CASSFFDGNEQFF
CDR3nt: TGTGCCAGCAGTTTTTTTGACGGCAATGAGCAGTTCTTC

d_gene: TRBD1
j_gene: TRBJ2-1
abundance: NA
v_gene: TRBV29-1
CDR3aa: CSVDGDRENEQFF
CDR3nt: TGCAGCGTCGACGGGGACAGGGAAAATGAGCAGTTCTTC

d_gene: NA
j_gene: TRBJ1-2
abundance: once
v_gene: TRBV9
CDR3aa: CASSASRMGPSYGYTF
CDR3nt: TGTGCCAGCAGCGCTAGTAGGATGGGGCCCTCCTATGGCTACACCTTC

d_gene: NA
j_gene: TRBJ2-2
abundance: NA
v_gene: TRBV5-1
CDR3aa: CASSLTSSQWELFF
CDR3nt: TGCGCCAGCAGCTTGACTAGTTCCCAGTGGGAGCTGTTTTTT

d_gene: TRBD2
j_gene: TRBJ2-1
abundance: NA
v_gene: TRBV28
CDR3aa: CASSQGTSGAIGQFF
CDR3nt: TGTGCCAGCAGTCAAGGGACTAGCGGGGCTATAGGGCAGTTCTTC

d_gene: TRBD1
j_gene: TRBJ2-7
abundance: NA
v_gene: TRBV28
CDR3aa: CASRDTGDQYF
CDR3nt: TGTGCCAGCAGAGATACAGGGGACCAGTACTTC

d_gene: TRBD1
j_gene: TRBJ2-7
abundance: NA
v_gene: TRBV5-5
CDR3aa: CASSLRTGAYEQYF
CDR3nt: TGTGCCAGCAGCTTACGGACAGGGGCCTACGAGCAGTACTTC

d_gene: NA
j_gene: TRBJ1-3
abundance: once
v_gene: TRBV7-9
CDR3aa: CASSFSKLGGLDSGNTIYF
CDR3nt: TGTGCCAGCAGCTTCTCCAAACTCGGAGGGTTGGATTCTGGAAACACCATATATTTT

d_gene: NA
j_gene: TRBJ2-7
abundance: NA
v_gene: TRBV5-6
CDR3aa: CASSFPRLTSSYEQYF
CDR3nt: TGTGCCAGCAGCTTCCCAAGACTAACCAGCTCCTACGAGCAGTACTTC

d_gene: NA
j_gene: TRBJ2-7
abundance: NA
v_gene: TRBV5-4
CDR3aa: CASSLERRGEQYF
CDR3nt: TGTGCCAGCAGCTTAGAGCGGCGCGGGGAGCAGTACTTC

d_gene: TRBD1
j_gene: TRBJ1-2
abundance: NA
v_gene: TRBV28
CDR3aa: CASKGPGQGNGYTF
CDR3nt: TGTGCCAGCAAGGGTCCCGGACAGGGTAATGGCTACACCTTC

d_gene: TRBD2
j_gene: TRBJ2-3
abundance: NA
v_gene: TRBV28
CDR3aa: CASSGHSGSSTDTQYF
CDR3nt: TGTGCCAGCAGTGGGCATAGCGGGAGTTCCACAGATACGCAGTATTTT

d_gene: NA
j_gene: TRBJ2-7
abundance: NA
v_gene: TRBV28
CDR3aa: CASSLKPYEQYF
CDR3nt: TGTGCCAGCAGTTTGAAACCCTACGAGCAGTACTTC

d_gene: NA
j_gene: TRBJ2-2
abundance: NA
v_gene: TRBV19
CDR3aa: CASRAANTGELFF
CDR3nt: TGTGCCAGTAGGGCAGCGAACACCGGGGAGCTGTTTTTT

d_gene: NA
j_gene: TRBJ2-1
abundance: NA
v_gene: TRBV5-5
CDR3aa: CASRQVRVANEQFF
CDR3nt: TGTGCCAGCAGACAGGTCCGGGTGGCCAATGAGCAGTTCTTC

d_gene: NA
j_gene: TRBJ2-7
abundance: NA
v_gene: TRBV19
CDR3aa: CASSNSVGSYEQYF
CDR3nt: TGTGCCAGTAGTAATTCGGTTGGCTCCTACGAGCAGTACTTC

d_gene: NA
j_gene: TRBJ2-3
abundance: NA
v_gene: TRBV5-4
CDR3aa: CASSPRTDTQYF
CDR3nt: TGTGCCAGCAGTCCCAGGACAGATACGCAGTATTTT

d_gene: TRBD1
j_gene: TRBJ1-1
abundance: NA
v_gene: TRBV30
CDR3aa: CAWTTGGNTEAFF
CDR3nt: TGTGCCTGGACGACAGGGGGGAACACTGAAGCTTTCTTT

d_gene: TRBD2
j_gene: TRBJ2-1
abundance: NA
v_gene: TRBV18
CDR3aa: CASSQTSGTGNNEQFF
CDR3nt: TGTGCCAGCTCACAGACTAGCGGGACAGGTAACAATGAGCAGTTCTTC

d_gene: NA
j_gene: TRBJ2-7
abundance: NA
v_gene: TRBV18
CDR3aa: CASMGNPFVEQYF
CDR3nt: TGTGCCAGCATGGGGAATCCTTTTGTCGAGCAGTACTTC

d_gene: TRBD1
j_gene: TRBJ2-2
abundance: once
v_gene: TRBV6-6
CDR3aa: CASSTGQGGFAGELFF
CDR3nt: TGTGCCAGCAGTACAGGACAGGGCGGATTCGCCGGGGAGCTGTTTTTT

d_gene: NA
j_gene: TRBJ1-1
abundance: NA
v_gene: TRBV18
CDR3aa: CASSPPSRTEAFF
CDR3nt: TGTGCCAGCTCACCACCAAGTCGGACTGAAGCTTTCTTT

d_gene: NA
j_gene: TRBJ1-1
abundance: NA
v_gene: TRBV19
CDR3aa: CASSADRWNTEAFF
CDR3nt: TGTGCCAGTAGTGCCGACAGGTGGAACACTGAAGCTTTCTTT

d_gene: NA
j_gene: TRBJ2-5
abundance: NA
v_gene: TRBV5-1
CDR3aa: CASSLGPGLGETQYF
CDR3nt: TGCGCCAGCAGCTTGGGTCCAGGGCTCGGGGAGACCCAGTACTTC

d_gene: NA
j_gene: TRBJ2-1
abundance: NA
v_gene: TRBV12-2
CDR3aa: CASRCRLDSYNEQFF
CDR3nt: TGTGCAAGTCGCTGCCGACTAGACTCCTACAATGAGCAGTTCTTC

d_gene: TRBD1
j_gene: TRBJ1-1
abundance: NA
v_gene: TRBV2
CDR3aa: CASNSDRVTEAFF
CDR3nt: TGTGCCAGCAACTCGGACAGGGTCACTGAAGCTTTCTTT

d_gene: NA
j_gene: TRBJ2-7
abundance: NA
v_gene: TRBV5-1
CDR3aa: CASSLDGTYSYEQYF
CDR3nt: TGCGCCAGCAGCTTGGATGGGACATATTCCTACGAGCAGTACTTC

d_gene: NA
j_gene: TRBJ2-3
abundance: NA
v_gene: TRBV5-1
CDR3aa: CASSLLAGSTDTQYF
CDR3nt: TGCGCCAGCAGCTTGCTCGCGGGAAGCACAGATACGCAGTATTTT

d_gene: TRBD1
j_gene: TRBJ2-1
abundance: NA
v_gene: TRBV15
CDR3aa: CATSFRQGVDEQFF
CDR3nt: TGTGCCACCAGCTTCAGACAGGGGGTCGATGAGCAGTTCTTC

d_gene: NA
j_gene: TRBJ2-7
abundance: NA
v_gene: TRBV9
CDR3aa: CASSVVGNPYEQYF
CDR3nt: TGTGCCAGCAGCGTAGTGGGGAACCCCTACGAGCAGTACTTC

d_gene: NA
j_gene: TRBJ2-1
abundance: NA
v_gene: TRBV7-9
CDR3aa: CASSPRVLPNSYNEQFF
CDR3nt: TGTGCCAGCAGCCCCCGGGTACTGCCCAACTCCTACAATGAGCAGTTCTTC

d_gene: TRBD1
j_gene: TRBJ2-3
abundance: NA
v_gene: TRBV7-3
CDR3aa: CASSLSGTGGTDTQYF
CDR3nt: TGTGCCAGCAGCTTATCGGGGACAGGGGGCACAGATACGCAGTATTTT

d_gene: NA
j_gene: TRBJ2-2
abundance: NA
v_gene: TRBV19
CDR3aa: CASSIGRDLNTGELFF
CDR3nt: TGTGCCAGTAGTATAGGTAGGGACCTAAACACCGGGGAGCTGTTTTTT

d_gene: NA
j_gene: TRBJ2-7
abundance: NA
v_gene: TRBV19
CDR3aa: CASSMATFYEQYF
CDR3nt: TGTGCCAGTAGTATGGCCACTTTCTACGAGCAGTACTTC

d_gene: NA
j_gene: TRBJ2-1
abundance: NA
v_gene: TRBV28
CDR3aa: CASSRPGPLRYEQFF
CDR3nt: TGTGCCAGCAGTAGACCGGGACCGTTGCGCTATGAGCAGTTCTTC

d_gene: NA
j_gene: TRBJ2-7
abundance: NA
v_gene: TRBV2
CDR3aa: CASSEALTYEQYF
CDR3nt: TGTGCCAGCAGTGAAGCGCTAACCTACGAGCAGTACTTC

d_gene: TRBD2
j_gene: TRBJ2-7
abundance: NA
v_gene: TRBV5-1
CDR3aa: CASSGGLAGGTEQYF
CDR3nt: TGCGCCAGCAGCGGCGGACTAGCGGGAGGAACTGAGCAGTACTTC

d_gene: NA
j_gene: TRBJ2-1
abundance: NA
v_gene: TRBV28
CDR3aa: CASSPYNEQFF
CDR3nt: TGTGCCAGCAGTCCGTACAATGAGCAGTTCTTC

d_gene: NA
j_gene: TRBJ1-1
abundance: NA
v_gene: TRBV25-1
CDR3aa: CASRRKYEAFF
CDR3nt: TGTGCCAGCCGAAGAAAATATGAAGCTTTCTTT

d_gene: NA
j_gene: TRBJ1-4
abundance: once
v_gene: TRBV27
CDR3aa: CASSLSRGVGEKLFF
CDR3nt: TGTGCCAGCAGTTTATCAAGAGGGGTTGGGGAAAAACTGTTTTTT

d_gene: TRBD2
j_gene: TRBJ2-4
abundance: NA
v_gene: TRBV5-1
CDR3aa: CASSPFTSGENIQYF
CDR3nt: TGCGCCAGCAGCCCGTTTACTAGCGGAGAAAACATTCAGTACTTC

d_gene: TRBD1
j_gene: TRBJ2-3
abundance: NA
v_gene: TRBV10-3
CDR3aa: CAIRDSSTDTQYF
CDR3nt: TGTGCCATCCGGGACAGCAGCACAGATACGCAGTATTTT

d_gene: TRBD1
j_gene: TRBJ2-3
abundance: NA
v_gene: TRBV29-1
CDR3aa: CSVSTQGADTQYF
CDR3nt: TGCAGCGTTTCCACCCAGGGGGCAGATACGCAGTATTTT

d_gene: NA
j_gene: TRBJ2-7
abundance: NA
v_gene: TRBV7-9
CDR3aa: CASSLGASRNEQYF
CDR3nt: TGTGCCAGCAGCTTAGGGGCCTCCCGGAACGAGCAGTACTTC

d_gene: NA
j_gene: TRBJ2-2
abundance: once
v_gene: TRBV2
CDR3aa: CASWGEETGELFF
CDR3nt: TGTGCCTCCTGGGGGGAGGAGACCGGGGAGCTGTTTTTT

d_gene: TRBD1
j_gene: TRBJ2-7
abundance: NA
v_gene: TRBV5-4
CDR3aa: CASSLEGQSYEQYF
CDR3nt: TGTGCCAGCAGCTTGGAGGGACAGTCCTACGAGCAGTACTTC